A selection of T cell receptor beta chains follows, all from one sample in a study of metastatic and nonmetastatic thyroid tumors. TCRdb re-clonotyped the PCR reads via MiXCR. The table includes tens of thousands of clones, roughly 18% detected once. The sequenced sample was blood. The receptor source for this set is a female donor with papillary thyroid cancer or a benign thyroid nodule (not recorded which). Some clones in this sample may be carry-over from other donors' samples. The CDR3 runs from the conserved cysteine through the conserved F or W. The D gene is left open where the match is weak. Expanded clones are given a class, and other clones once, few, many or no size at all.

V gene: TRBV10-3
J gene: TRBJ2-5
D gene: -
clone size: -
CDR3 protein: CPNVPAVTPPSTWETQYF
CDR3 DNA: TGTCCTAACGTGCCAGCAGTGACTCCGCCCTCGACGTGGGAGACCCAGTACTTC

V gene: TRBV20-1
J gene: TRBJ2-1
D gene: TRBD2
clone size: once
CDR3 protein: CSATTSGRNNEQFF
CDR3 DNA: TGCAGTGCTACGACTAGCGGGAGGAACAATGAGCAGTTCTTC

V gene: TRBV20-1
J gene: TRBJ1-1
D gene: -
clone size: many
CDR3 protein: CSAALAFF
CDR3 DNA: TGCAGTGCAGCCCTGGCTTTCTTT

V gene: TRBV10-1
J gene: TRBJ2-4
D gene: TRBD1
clone size: many
CDR3 protein: CASSPGTGGLPGEVNIQYF
CDR3 DNA: TGCGCCAGCAGTCCCGGGACAGGGGGCCTGCCGGGAGAGGTAAACATTCAGTACTTC

V gene: TRBV6-1
J gene: TRBJ2-7
D gene: -
clone size: -
CDR3 protein: CASSAARVGFFFHEQYF
CDR3 DNA: TGTGCCAGCAGTGCGGCGCGGGTGGGCTTTTTTTTCCACGAGCAGTACTTC

V gene: TRBV5-1
J gene: TRBJ2-6
D gene: -
clone size: once
CDR3 protein: CATGPSPTRVGLTGANVLTF
CDR3 DNA: TGCGCCACCGGACCGAGCCCGACGCGGGTGGGGTTGACTGGGGCCAACGTCCTGACTTTC

V gene: TRBV5-1
J gene: TRBJ1-6
D gene: TRBD1
clone size: many
CDR3 protein: CASSLVQDRGARKNNSPLHF
CDR3 DNA: TGCGCCAGCAGCTTGGTTCAGGACAGGGGGGCGCGAAAGAATAATTCACCCCTCCACTTT

V gene: TRBV28
J gene: TRBJ1-3
D gene: TRBD1
clone size: medium-sized
CDR3 protein: CASGTGTDPLFGNTIYF
CDR3 DNA: TGTGCCAGTGGTACCGGGACAGACCCATTGTTTGGAAACACCATATATTTT

V gene: TRBV6-9
J gene: TRBJ1-5
D gene: -
clone size: few
CDR3 protein: CASIYTGHPQHF
CDR3 DNA: TGTGCCAGCATTTATACGGGTCATCCCCAGCATTTT

V gene: TRBV20-1
J gene: TRBJ2-7
D gene: TRBD2
clone size: many
CDR3 protein: CSARGLAEPYEQYF
CDR3 DNA: TGCAGTGCTAGGGGACTAGCGGAACCCTACGAGCAGTACTTC

V gene: TRBV19
J gene: TRBJ2-3
D gene: -
clone size: many
CDR3 protein: CASSIEAQAGGTDTQYF
CDR3 DNA: TGTGCCAGTAGTATAGAGGCACAAGCAGGCGGCACAGATACGCAGTATTTT

V gene: TRBV7-6
J gene: TRBJ1-1
D gene: TRBD1
clone size: many
CDR3 protein: CASSLMRSGGRHTEAFF
CDR3 DNA: TGTGCCAGCAGCTTAATGCGATCAGGGGGTAGACACACTGAAGCTTTCTTT

V gene: TRBV11-3
J gene: TRBJ2-1
D gene: -
clone size: many
CDR3 protein: CASSLDSGHNNERFF
CDR3 DNA: TGTGCCAGCAGCTTAGACTCCGGGCACAACAATGAGCGGTTCTTC

V gene: TRBV6-1
J gene: TRBJ2-4
D gene: -
clone size: few
CDR3 protein: CASSAGEVDIQYF
CDR3 DNA: TGTGCCAGCAGTGCAGGGGAGGTTGACATTCAGTACTTC

V gene: TRBV5-1
J gene: TRBJ2-1
D gene: -
clone size: many
CDR3 protein: CASVVGGLDNEQFF
CDR3 DNA: TGCGCCAGCGTAGTGGGTGGGTTGGACAATGAGCAGTTCTTC

V gene: TRBV6-2/TRBV6-3
J gene: TRBJ2-3
D gene: -
clone size: medium-sized
CDR3 protein: CASSYTEADTQYF
CDR3 DNA: TGTGCCAGCAGTTACACCGAAGCAGATACGCAGTATTTT

V gene: TRBV6-1
J gene: TRBJ2-3
D gene: TRBD2
clone size: -
CDR3 protein: CASSEDGGGATDTQYF
CDR3 DNA: TGTGCCAGCAGTGAAGATGGCGGGGGGGCGACAGATACGCAGTATTTT